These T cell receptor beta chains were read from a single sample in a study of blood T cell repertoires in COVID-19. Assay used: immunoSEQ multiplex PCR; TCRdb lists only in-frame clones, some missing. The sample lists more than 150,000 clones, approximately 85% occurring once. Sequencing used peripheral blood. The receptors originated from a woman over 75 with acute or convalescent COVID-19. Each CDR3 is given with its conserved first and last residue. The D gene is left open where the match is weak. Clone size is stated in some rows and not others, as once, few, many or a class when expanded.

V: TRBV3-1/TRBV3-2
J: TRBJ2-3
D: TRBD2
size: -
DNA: TGTGCCAGCAGCCAAGAGGGACTAGCGGGAGGGGGCACAGATACGCAGTATTTT
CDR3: CASSQEGLAGGGTDTQYF

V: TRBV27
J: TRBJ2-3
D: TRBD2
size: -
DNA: TGTGCCAGCAGTTCCAGACTAGCGGTGAACACAGATACGCAGTATTTT
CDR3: CASSSRLAVNTDTQYF

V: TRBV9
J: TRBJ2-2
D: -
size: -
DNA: TGTGCCAGCAGCGTATTAGGAGGGGTAGACACCGGGGAGCTGTTTTTT
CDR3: CASSVLGGVDTGELFF

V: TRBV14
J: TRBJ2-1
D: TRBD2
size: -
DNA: TGTGCCAGCAGCCAAGGACTAGCGGGGGACAATGAGCAGTTCTTC
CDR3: CASSQGLAGDNEQFF

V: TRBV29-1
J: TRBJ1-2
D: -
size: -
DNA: TGCAGCGTTGAAGGGGGCAGGTCCTATGGCTACACCTTC
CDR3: CSVEGGRSYGYTF

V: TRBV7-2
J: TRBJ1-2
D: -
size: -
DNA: TGTGCCAGCAGCAATAGCAGGGGACCCCGGCCCTATGGCTACACCTTC
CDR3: CASSNSRGPRPYGYTF

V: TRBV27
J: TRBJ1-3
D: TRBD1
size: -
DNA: TGTGCCAGCAGGGGGACCGGACAGGGAAGTGGAAACACCATATATTTT
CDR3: CASRGTGQGSGNTIYF

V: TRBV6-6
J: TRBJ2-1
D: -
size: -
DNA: TGTGCCAGCAGCTACCAAACTCGAACAAGCGCCCATGAGCAGTTCTTC
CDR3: CASSYQTRTSAHEQFF

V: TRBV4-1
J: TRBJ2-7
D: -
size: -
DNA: TGCGCCAGCAGCCAATGGAGCGGCAGCGCCTTCTACGAGCAGTACTTC
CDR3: CASSQWSGSAFYEQYF

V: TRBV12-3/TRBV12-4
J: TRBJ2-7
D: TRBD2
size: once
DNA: TGTGCCAGCAGTTACGGGAGGGCCGGGGAGCAGTACTTC
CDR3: CASSYGRAGEQYF

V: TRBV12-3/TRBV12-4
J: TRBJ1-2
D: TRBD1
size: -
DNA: TGTGCCAGCAGCCCTGACAGGGGGCTTGGCTACACCTTC
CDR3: CASSPDRGLGYTF

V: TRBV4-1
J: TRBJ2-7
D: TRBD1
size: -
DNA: TGCGCCAGCAGCCACGTAGGGACAGGGAGCTACGAGCAGTACTTC
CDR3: CASSHVGTGSYEQYF

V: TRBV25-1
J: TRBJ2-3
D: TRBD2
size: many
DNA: TGTGCCAGCAGTGACAGGAGGAGCGGGAGGGCAATAGATACGCAGTATTTT
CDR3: CASSDRRSGRAIDTQYF

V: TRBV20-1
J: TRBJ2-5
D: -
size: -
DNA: TGCAGTGCTAGTAGGTACGGACAGTTCGCCCAAGAGACCCAGTACTTC
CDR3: CSASRYGQFAQETQYF

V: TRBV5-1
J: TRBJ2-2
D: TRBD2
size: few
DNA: TGCGCCAGCAGCTTCACTAGCGGGATGAACACCGGGGAGCTGTTTTTT
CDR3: CASSFTSGMNTGELFF

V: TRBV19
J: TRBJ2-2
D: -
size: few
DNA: TGTGCCAGTAATTTCGACAGCCCCGGAGGGGAGCTGTTTTTT
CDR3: CASNFDSPGGELFF

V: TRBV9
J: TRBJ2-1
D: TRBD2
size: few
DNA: TGTGCCAGCAGCGCTAGCGGGGGGCCTCAGTTCTTC
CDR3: CASSASGGPQFF

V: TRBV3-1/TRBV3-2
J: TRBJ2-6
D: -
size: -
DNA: TGTGCCAGCAGCTTGAGAGGGGGTCTTGCGGGGGCCAACGTCCTGACTTTC
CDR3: CASSLRGGLAGANVLTF

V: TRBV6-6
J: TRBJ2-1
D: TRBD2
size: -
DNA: TGTGCCAGCAGTCAGAGGGGCGGGAGGGGCTACAATGAGCAGTTCTTC
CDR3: CASSQRGGRGYNEQFF

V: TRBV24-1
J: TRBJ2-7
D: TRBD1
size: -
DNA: TGTGCCACCAGTGATGACCCGGGACAGGGGCGGTACGAGCAGTACTTC
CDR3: CATSDDPGQGRYEQYF

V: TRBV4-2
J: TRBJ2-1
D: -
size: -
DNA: TGTGCCAGCAGCCAATCAAGACAGTTTGAGCAGTTCTTC
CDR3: CASSQSRQFEQFF

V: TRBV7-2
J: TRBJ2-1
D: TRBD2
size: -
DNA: TGTGCCAGCAGCTTATCTAGCGGGGGTCCAGAGCAGTTCTTC
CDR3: CASSLSSGGPEQFF

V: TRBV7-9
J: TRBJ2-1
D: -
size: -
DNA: TGTGCCAGCAGCGTGGCTCTGGATGAGCAGTTCTTC
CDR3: CASSVALDEQFF

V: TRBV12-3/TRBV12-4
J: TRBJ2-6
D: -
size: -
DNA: TGTGCCAGCAGTTCGGCTGGGGCCAACGTCCTGACTTTC
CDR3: CASSSAGANVLTF

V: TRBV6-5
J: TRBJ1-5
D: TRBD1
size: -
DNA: TGTGCCAGCAGCATAGGGGGACAGGGGGCACAGCCCCAGCATTTT
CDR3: CASSIGGQGAQPQHF

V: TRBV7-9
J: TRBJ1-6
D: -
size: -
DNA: TGTGCCAGCAGCTTGGACAGTCCCAATTCACCCCTCCACTTT
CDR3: CASSLDSPNSPLHF

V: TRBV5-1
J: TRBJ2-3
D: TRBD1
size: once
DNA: TGCGCCAGCAGCTTGAGACAGGGGGCACCAGATACGCAGTATTTT
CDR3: CASSLRQGAPDTQYF

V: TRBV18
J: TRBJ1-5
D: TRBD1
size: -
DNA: TGTGCCAGCTCGCCCGGACAGGACAATCAGCCCCAGCATTTT
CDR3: CASSPGQDNQPQHF